This paragraph reports one TCR beta chain. Its antigen is not yet known. Per-base qualities were not stored, and no clone one base away is much larger. This sample stems from a study of T-cell memory formation after mild COVID-19 (dated by TCRdb to about 2021). For context, the study as a whole: Most TCR sequence clusters were specific to one of the two donors. T-cell clones expanding and contracting after mild COVID-19 in a couple of donors were tracked by longitudinal TCRalpha and TCRbeta repertoire sequencing. The cohort was made up of two young adult volunteers, one female and one male, who were previously healthy.

What the research found in general, with its limitations: The study included only a couple of mild cases, and larger cohorts that include severe cases with pre-infection samples were judged to be necessary. Clones contracting from day 15 to 85 had balanced CD4/CD8 phenotypes, while a second wave expanding from day 15 to 37 was biased towards CD4+. Some responding clones were detected in pre-infection memory, suggesting pre-existing cross-reactive memory T cells joined the SARS-CoV-2 response. Whether the second-wave clones peaking on day 37 were SARS-CoV-2 specific was not confirmed. Contracting CD4+ clones were found mainly in CM and EM memory subsets, while CD8+ clones were enriched in EMRA.

Spanning cysteine to phenylalanine, the CDR3 consists of 16 amino acids. Only the CDR3 DNA stays, 48 bases, in frame from base 1. Sequences SGHVS (CDR1) and FNYEAQ (CDR2) are obtained from the germline V gene. V is shortened by 5 bases, J by 3 bases, and the region joining them spans 16 bases. PBMCs were isolated by Ficoll-Paque density gradient centrifugation. TCRdb lists the instrument as Illumina NovaSeq 6000. cDNA libraries for TCRalpha and TCRbeta were prepared by 5'RACE using constant-segment primers, with sample barcodes and unique molecular identifiers added. Trizol reagent was used to extract RNA from every sample. Amplification of the libraries took two PCR steps, and the second step added a second sample barcode plus Illumina TruSeq adapters. Libraries were sequenced on an Illumina NovaSeq with 2 x 150 bp paired-end reads. The original methods were these. Demultiplexing of reads and collapsing into UMI-guided consensus sequences were performed with migec v1.2.7. Using mixcr v2.1.11, UMI consensuses were aligned to TRA and TRB V and J templates and then assembled into clonotypes. Clonotypes were classified as expanded or contracted when called significant by both edgeR and NoisET, with noise models trained on biological replicates. For edgeR calls, the cutoffs were a false discovery rate-adjusted p below 0.01 and a log2 fold-change threshold of 1. As an exploratory analysis of dynamics, PCA with hierarchical clustering was applied to max-normalized trajectories of the 1000 most abundant clonotypes. Separately sequenced CD4+ and CD8+ repertoires were used to assign the CD4 or CD8 phenotype of responding clones. The public reads were run again by TCRdb, first through fastp at Q25 and then through MiXCR, and only productive beta chains were kept. Every entry covers one CDR3 protein and lists the most common genes and DNA from its rows. The authors' filters were not applied to this entry. This sample has hundreds of thousands of distinct CDR3 sequences in its table, and roughly 20% of those were observed once. About 8.7% of the sample is taken by the ten largest.

This receptor was identified in an adult woman who had mild COVID-19 (a few samples of this study predate the infection). The sample titles of this study are shuffled in the database, so cell type and time point are left out; the donor was told from shared clones. Sequences were obtained from PBMCs or a T cell subset sorted from them (not recorded which). This chain joins TRBV7-6 to TRBJ2-2; the D call is possibly TRBD1 or TRBD2, each sharing 5 bases. The CDR3 region has the sequence CASSRPVGGHTGELFF. The DNA reads as follows: TGTGCCAGCAGCCGACCGGTTGGGGGTCACACCGGGGAGCTGTTTTTT.